The source of this TCR beta chain is a study of breast tumors, draining lymph nodes, adjacent tissues listed by TCRdb under 2016. Background on the whole study: In breast cancer patients, the study compared the TCR beta repertoires of tumor, adjacent nontumor tissue and axillary lymph nodes. The study aimed to assess the relationships and possible T-cell exchange between tumor, surrounding tissue and draining lymph node repertoires in human breast cancer. General study outcomes and caveats: A scenario in which most tumor T cells derive from the lymph node and then expand within tumor tissue was judged to be consistent with the data. The study presented the conclusion that tumor T cells originate in lymph nodes as consistent with a hypothesis, not as something directly demonstrated. Tumor T-cell repertoires showed less diversity than lymph node repertoires and more diversity than nontumor tissue repertoires, and tumor T-cell repertoires showed preferential V and J gene usage. The similarity between tumor and nontumor tissue repertoires was significantly greater in luminal-like breast cancer than in basal-like breast cancer.

Comments on this clonotype: Its specific antigen is unknown. Base qualities are missing; no much larger clone stands one base away.

The instrument given in TCRdb is Illumina HiSeq 2000. TCR beta chain libraries were generated through multiplex PCR amplification. The amplified TCR beta chain products were analyzed by high-throughput sequencing. TCRdb ran its own pipeline on the public reads, namely fastp trimming at Q25 and MiXCR clone calling, and kept in-frame beta chains. CDR3 protein sequences are deduplicated, and each keeps its most common genes and DNA. Here the sample has 60,000 to 75,000 distinct CDR3 sequences; approximately 57% occur a single time. Together, the top ten hold roughly a fifth of the sample. Including the terminal cysteine and phenylalanine, the CDR3 comprises 14 residues. Only the CDR3 DNA is retained, 42 bases long and in frame from the first base. Trimmed from V: 5 bases; trimmed from J: 0 bases; junction bases lacking a gene match: 0. From a lookup of the germline V gene (reference sequence), CDR1 and CDR2 are SEHNR and FQNEAQ.

The TCR was taken from a female donor with breast cancer. Some clones in this sample may be carry-over from other donors' samples. The material sequenced was breast tumor tissue. The chain couples TRBV7-9 to TRBJ1-4, and 7 junctional nucleotides match TRBD1. Here is the DNA: TGTGCCAGCAGCGGACAGGCAACTAATGAAAAACTGTTTTTT. It codes for CASSGQATNEKLFF. The CDR3 plus the reference TRBV7-9 and TRBJ1-4 genes for the other parts give the full variable domain: DTGVSQNPRHKITKRGQNVTFRCDPISEHNRLYWYRQTLGQGPEFLTYFQNEAQLEKSRLLSDRFSAERPKGSFSTLEIQRTEQGDSAMYLCASSGQATNEKLFFGSGTQLSVL.